The 21 T cell receptor beta chains reported below all come from one sample, sequenced in a study of blood T cell repertoires in COVID-19. Sequencing was performed with immunoSEQ multiplex PCR; in TCRdb, only in-frame clones are kept and a portion is missing. The data contain approximately 180,000 clones, more than 75% of them singletons. The material sequenced was PBMCs or T cells enriched from blood (not recorded which). The receptors stem from a woman aged 45-59 years with acute COVID-19.

The genes are TRBV19 and TRBJ1-6; TRBD1 matches 8 bases. The V segment lost 6 bases and the J segment 7 bases; nucleotides outside the gene matches: 5. The CDR3 runs 14 residues. The germline CDR1 and CDR2 sequences are LNHDA and SQIVND (reference sequence). Here the CDR3 DNA reads TGTGCCAGTAGCGCCGACAGGGGCAATTCACCCCTCCACTTT. It encodes CASSADRGNSPLHF.

This rearrangement joins TRBV6-5 to TRBJ1-4, with a weak D call TRBD1 (5 bases). CDR1 is MNHEY, CDR2 SVGAGI, per germline. V lost 6 bases, J lost 8 bases, and 13 bases lay in between. The CDR3 extends over 13 amino acids. The CDR3 region is CASRGTLGEKLFF. Here the CDR3 DNA reads TGTGCCAGCAGAGGGACTCTCGGGGAAAAACTGTTTTTT.

Notes on this clone: A read error may account for a junction end that differs from germline. The chain has TRBV2 and TRBJ1-1, with TRBD1 matching 7 bases. Germline V CDR1 and CDR2: SNHLY, FYNNEI. This CDR3 contains 16 residues. The DNA of the CDR3 is TGTGCCAGCAGAGAAGAGTACAGGGGACAGAACACTGAAGCTTTCTTT. Translation: CASREEYRGQNTEAFF.

The CDR3 sequence: CASRGTGTGVIADTQYF. As DNA, the CDR3 is TGTGCCAGCAGGGGAACCGGGACAGGGGTGATTGCAGATACGCAGTATTTT. J is TRBJ2-3 and V is TRBV28, with 10 positions matching TRBD1. This CDR3 contains 17 residues. Germline V gene lookup returns CDR1 MDHEN and CDR2 SYDVKM. The trim removed 6 bases at V and 4 bases at J, leaving 13 bases unmatched.

The rearrangement joins TRBV7-9 to TRBJ1-1; 7 bases are shared with TRBD1. Germline V lookup: CDR1 SEHNR, CDR2 FQNEAQ (reference sequence). The CDR3 contains 16 residues. J was trimmed by 3 bases and V by 1 base; bases with no gene match: 8. The DNA of the CDR3 is TGTGCCAGCAGCTTAGGAGGGGGCGGATGGGACACTGAAGCTTTCTTT. Translation: CASSLGGGGWDTEAFF.

CDR3 nucleotides: TGTGCCAGCAGCTTGGGACAGGTGAACACTGAAGCTTTCTTT. Translated: CASSLGQVNTEAFF. The rearrangement uses TRBV7-3 and TRBJ1-1, with 8 nucleotides matching TRBD1. CDR1 SGHTA and CDR2 FQGTGA come from the germline V gene. The ends lost 3 bases at V and 0 bases at J; junction bases unmatched: 0. There are 14 residues in the CDR3.

This clone was seen a handful of times. The chain links TRBV4-2 to TRBJ2-2; 10 bases align to TRBD2. The trim removed 11 bases at V and 7 bases at J, leaving 13 bases unmatched. The CDR3 runs to 15 residues. Germline V CDR1 and CDR2: LGHNA, YNFKEQ. CDR3 bases: TGTGCCGCGCGAAGCGGGGGGGCAAGAGTCGGGGAGCTGTTTTTT. Protein product: CAARSGGARVGELFF.

The gene calls are TRBV30 and TRBJ2-3, with TRBD1 identical over 9 bases. This CDR3 has 14 amino acids. The V and J ends lost 8 bases and 3 bases, in that order; junction bases with no gene match: 9. CDR1 is GTSNPN, CDR2 SVGIG, per germline (reference sequence). CDR3: CATRQGVCTDTQYF. The CDR3 coding sequence is TGTGCCACTAGACAGGGGGTTTGTACAGATACGCAGTATTTT.

This chain connects TRBV6-5 to TRBJ1-2; TRBD1 agrees at 9 bases. The CDR3 loop spans 15 amino acids. Germline V gene sequence: CDR1 MNHEY, CDR2 SVGAGI. Germline trimming cut 4 bases from V and 6 bases from J; bases unmatched to any gene: 9. The CDR3 nucleotides are TGTGCCAGCAGTTCCCACTCCGGGACAGGGAATGGCTACACCTTC. Translated, it gives CASSSHSGTGNGYTF.

This clone was seen a few times. The rearrangement links TRBV19 to TRBJ2-7, with D maybe TRBD2 (5 bases). Germline V gene lookup returns CDR1 LNHDA and CDR2 SQIVND (reference sequence). The V gene lost 4 bases and the J gene lost 2 bases, with 9 bases spanning the gap. The CDR3 extends over 13 amino acids. This chain's CDR3 is CASSRGLAYEQYV. The CDR3 bases are TGTGCCAGTAGTAGAGGACTGGCCTACGAGCAGTACGTC.

The CDR3 DNA reads as TGTGCCAGCAGTTTAGAAGGGACAGGGAACTATGGCTACACCTTC. Protein: CASSLEGTGNYGYTF. The rearrangement uses TRBV28 and TRBJ1-2; 9 bases are a match to TRBD1. Looked up from germline, CDR1 is MDHEN and CDR2 is SYDVKM. The CDR3 runs 15 residues. J gave up 2 bases and V 2 bases, and 3 bases lay outside the gene matches.

The CDR3 is CASSEFLDGTGGIYF. Here the CDR3 DNA reads TGTGCCAGCAGTGAATTCCTGGACGGAACAGGCGGCATATATTTT. The genes are TRBV6-1 and TRBJ1-3, with TRBD1 as a possible D gene (5 bases). CDR3 size: 15 residues. CDR1 is MNHNS, CDR2 SASEGT, per germline. Deletions cut 2 bases from V and 12 bases from J, with 20 bases between.

J is TRBJ2-5 and V is TRBV4-2, with 9 bases aligning to TRBD2. The CDR3 loop spans 18 amino acids. CDR1 LGHNA and CDR2 YNFKEQ come from the germline V gene. V dropped 1 base and J dropped 0; count of bases not matched to a gene: 9. The CDR3 here is CASSQVLRGGPYQETQYF. Written as DNA, the CDR3 is TGTGCCAGCAGCCAAGTACTGCGGGGGGGGCCGTACCAAGAGACCCAGTACTTC.

This clone has more than one count but fewer than ten. The chain recombines TRBV28 with TRBJ2-3; tentative D call: TRBD2 (5 bases). The germline V and J ends were trimmed by 4 bases and 2 bases, with 16 bases remaining between them. The CDR3 length is 16 residues. Germline CDR1 reads MDHEN; CDR2 reads SYDVKM. This CDR3 is CASSSSGVIHTDTQYF. The CDR3 bases are TGTGCCAGCAGTTCAAGCGGAGTGATCCACACAGATACGCAGTATTTT.

This chain connects TRBV9 to TRBJ2-3; 8 bases are shared with TRBD1. V shed 3 bases and J 3 bases; nucleotides not matched to a gene: 3. The CDR3 is made up of 14 amino acids. Per the germline V gene, CDR1 is SGDLS and CDR2 is YYNGEE. In DNA, the CDR3 is TGTGCCAGCAGCGCATACAGGGGGACAGATACGCAGTATTTT. Translated: CASSAYRGTDTQYF.

V usage is TRBV6-5 and J usage is TRBJ2-4; D is ambiguous. The CDR3 spans 14 residues. In germline, CDR1 is MNHEY, CDR2 SVGAGI. Deletions cut 8 bases from V and 1 base from J, with 12 bases between. CDR3 in amino acids: CASYAEMAKNIQYF. The CDR3 region has the DNA TGTGCCAGCTACGCCGAGATGGCCAAAAACATTCAGTACTTC.

The gene calls are TRBV10-1 and TRBJ2-5; TRBD2 aligns across 7 bases. This CDR3 contains 17 residues. Germline lookup yields CDR1 WNHNN and CDR2 SYGVQD (reference sequence). J lost 6 bases, V lost 0 bases, and 13 bases had no gene match. DNA for the CDR3: TGCGCCAGCAGTGAGTCTGGGACTATATCCGGCGGGAAGACCCAGTACTTC. Residues: CASSESGTISGGKTQYF.

The V call is TRBV6-6, the J call TRBJ1-2; D might be TRBD1 (6 bases). The CDR3 runs 13 residues. Trimming stripped 10 bases from V and 2 bases from J, with 14 bases between. Germline CDR1 MNHNY, CDR2 SVGAGI (reference sequence). DNA for the CDR3: TGTGCCACCGCCAGGACAGAGAACTATGGCTACACCTTC. Protein sequence: CATARTENYGYTF.

This clone was seen a single time. This chain joins TRBV28 and TRBJ1-4; TRBD1 agrees at 10 bases. The CDR3 totals 15 residues. The V gene end was trimmed by 2 bases and the J gene end by 8 bases; junction bases not matched to a gene: 5. Germline CDR1 and CDR2: MDHEN and SYDVKM. The CDR3 nucleotides are TGTGCCAGCAGTTTACTTCCGGGACAGGGGGAAAAACTGTTTTTT. This codes for CASSLLPGQGEKLFF. The variable domain in full, with the rest retrieved from reference TRBV28 and TRBJ1-4, is DVKVTQSSRYLVKRTGEKVFLECVQDMDHENMFWYRQDPGLGLRLIYFSYDVKMKEKGDIPEGYSVSREKKERFSLILESASTNQTSMYLCASSLLPGQGEKLFFGSGTQLSVL.

The V and J genes are TRBV6-2 or TRBV6-3 and TRBJ2-7; 9 bases are shared with TRBD1. The V and J ends lost 0 bases and 5 bases, in that order; junction bases with no gene match: 5. Germline-derived CDR1 and CDR2 are MNHEY and SVGEGT. This CDR3 contains 15 residues. The CDR3 coding sequence is TGTGCCAGCAGTTACTCGACAGGGGGTCGGGACGAGCAGTACGTC. The encoded protein is CASSYSTGGRDEQYV.

This chain links TRBV3-1 (or the pseudogene TRBV3-2) with TRBJ1-6, with 7 bases identical to TRBD1. The CDR3 runs to 15 residues. With V trimmed by 4 bases and J by 8 bases, 8 bases remained unmatched. CDR1 and CDR2 from the germline V gene are LGHDT and YNNKEL (reference sequence). The CDR3 DNA follows: TGTGCCAGCAGCCGGGCAGGGGGTAAAGATTCACCCCTCCACTTT. Its protein is CASSRAGGKDSPLHF.